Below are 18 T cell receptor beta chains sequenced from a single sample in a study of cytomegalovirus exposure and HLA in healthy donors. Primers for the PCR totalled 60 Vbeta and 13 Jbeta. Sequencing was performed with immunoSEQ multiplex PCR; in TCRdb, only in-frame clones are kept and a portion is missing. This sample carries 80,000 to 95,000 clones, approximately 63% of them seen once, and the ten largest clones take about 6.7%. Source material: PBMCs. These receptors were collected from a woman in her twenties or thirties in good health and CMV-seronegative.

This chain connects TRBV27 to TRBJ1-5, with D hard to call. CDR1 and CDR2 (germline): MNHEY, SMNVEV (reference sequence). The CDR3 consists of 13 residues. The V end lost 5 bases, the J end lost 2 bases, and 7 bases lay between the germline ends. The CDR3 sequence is CASSNQGNQPQHF. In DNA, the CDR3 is TGTGCCAGCAGTAATCAGGGCAATCAGCCCCAGCATTTT.

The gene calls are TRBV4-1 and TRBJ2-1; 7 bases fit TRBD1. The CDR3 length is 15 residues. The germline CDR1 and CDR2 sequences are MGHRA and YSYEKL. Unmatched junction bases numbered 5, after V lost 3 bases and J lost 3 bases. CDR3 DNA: TGCGCCAGCAGCCAGAGACAGGGTTACTACAATGAGCAGTTCTTC. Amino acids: CASSQRQGYYNEQFF.

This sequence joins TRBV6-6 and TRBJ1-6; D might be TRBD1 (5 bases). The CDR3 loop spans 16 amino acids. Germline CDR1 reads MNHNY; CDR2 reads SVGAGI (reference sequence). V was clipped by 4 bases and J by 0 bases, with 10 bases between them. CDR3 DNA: TGTGCCAGCAGTTCGACAGCCAGCTCCTATAATTCACCCCTCCACTTT. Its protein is CASSSTASSYNSPLHF.

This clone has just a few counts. Written as DNA, the CDR3 is TGTGCCAGCAGCTTAAGGGGGTCGGGCCAAGAGACCCAGTACTTC. As protein: CASSLRGSGQETQYF. This chain links TRBV11-2 with TRBJ2-5, with D perhaps matching TRBD1 (6 bases). The V gene's germline CDR1 is SGHAT and CDR2 FQNNGV. The V end lost 2 bases, the J end lost 1 base, and 11 bases lay between the germline ends. The CDR3 contains 15 residues.

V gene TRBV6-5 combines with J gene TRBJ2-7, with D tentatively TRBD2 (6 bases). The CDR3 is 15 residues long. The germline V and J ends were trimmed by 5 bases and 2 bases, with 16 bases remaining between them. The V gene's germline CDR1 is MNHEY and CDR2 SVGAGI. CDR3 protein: CASSPLGGGTYEQYF. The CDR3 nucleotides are TGTGCCAGCAGTCCCTTGGGGGGAGGAACCTACGAGCAGTACTTC.

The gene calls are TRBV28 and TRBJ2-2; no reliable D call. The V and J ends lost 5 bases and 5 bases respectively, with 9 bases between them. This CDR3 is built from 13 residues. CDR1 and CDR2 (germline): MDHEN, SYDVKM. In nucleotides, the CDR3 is TGTGCCAGCAGTGCCGATCTAACCGGGGAGCTGTTTTTT. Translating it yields CASSADLTGELFF.

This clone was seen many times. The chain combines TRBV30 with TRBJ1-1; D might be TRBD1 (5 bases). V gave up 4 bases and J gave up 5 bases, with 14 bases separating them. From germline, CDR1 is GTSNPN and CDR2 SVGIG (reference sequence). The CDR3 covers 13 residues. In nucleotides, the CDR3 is TGTGCCTGGATGAAGGGGCGATGGACTGAAGCTTTCTTT. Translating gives CAWMKGRWTEAFF.

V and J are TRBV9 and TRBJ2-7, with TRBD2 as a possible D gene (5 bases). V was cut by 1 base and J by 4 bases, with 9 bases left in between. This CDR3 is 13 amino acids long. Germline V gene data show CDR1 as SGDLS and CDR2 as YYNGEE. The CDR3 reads CASSVLGGYEQYF. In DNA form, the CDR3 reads TGTGCCAGCAGCGTATTAGGCGGGTACGAGCAGTACTTC. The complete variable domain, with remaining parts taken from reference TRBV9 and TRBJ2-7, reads DSGVTQTPKHLITATGQRVTLRCSPRSGDLSVYWYQQSLDQGLQFLIQYYNGEERAKGNILERFSAQQFPDLHSELNLSSLELGDSALYFCASSVLGGYEQYFGPGTRLTVT.

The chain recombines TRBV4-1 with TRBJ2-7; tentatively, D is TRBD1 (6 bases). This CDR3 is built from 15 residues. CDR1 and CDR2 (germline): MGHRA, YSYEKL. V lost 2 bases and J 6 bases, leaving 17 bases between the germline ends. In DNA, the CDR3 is TGCGCCAGCAGCCAAACCCACAGGGAATTACGCGAGCAGTACTTC. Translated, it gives CASSQTHRELREQYF.

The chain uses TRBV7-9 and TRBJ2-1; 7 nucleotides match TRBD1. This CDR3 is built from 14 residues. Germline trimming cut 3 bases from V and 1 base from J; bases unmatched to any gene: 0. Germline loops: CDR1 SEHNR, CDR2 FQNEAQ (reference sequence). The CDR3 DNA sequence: TGTGCCAGCAGCTTGGACAGGTCCTACAATGAGCAGTTCTTC. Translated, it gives CASSLDRSYNEQFF.

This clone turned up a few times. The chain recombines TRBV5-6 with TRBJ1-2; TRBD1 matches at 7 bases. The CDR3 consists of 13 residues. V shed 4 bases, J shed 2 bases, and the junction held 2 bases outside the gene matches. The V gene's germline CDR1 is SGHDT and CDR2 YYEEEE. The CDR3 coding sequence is TGTGCCAGCAGCCGGGACAGAAACTATGGCTACACCTTC. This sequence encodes CASSRDRNYGYTF.

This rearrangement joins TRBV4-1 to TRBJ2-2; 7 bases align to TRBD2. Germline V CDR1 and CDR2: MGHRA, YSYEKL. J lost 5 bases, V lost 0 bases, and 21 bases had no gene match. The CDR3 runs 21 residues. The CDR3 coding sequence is TGCGCCAGCAGCCAAGATAGTATTGGTGGCGGGAGATTTGGTAGGACCGGGGAGCTGTTTTTT. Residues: CASSQDSIGGGRFGRTGELFF.

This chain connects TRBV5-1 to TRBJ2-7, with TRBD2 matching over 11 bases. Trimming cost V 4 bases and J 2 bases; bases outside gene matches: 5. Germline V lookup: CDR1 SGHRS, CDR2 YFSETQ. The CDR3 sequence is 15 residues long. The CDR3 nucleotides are TGCGCCAGCAGCATTACTAGCGGGGGTACCTACGAGCAGTACTTC. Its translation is CASSITSGGTYEQYF.

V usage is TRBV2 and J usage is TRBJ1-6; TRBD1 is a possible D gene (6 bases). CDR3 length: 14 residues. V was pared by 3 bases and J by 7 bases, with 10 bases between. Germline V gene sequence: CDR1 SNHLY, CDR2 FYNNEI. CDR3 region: CASSDRGGNSPLHF. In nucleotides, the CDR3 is TGTGCCAGCAGTGACAGGGGCGGCAATTCACCCCTCCACTTT.

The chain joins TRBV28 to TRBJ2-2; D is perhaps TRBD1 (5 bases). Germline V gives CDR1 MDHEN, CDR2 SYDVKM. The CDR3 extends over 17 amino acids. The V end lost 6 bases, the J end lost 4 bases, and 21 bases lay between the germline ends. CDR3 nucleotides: TGTGCCAGCAGCTGGCGGCAGGGCCGAAAGGGCACCGGGGAGCTGTTTTTT. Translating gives CASSWRQGRKGTGELFF.

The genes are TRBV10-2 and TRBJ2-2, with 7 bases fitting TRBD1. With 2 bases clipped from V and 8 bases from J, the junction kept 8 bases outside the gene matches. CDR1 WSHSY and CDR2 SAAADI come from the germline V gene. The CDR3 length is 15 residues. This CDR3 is CASSERDSRGGELFF. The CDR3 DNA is TGCGCCAGCAGTGAGAGGGACAGTCGAGGGGGGGAGCTGTTTTTT.

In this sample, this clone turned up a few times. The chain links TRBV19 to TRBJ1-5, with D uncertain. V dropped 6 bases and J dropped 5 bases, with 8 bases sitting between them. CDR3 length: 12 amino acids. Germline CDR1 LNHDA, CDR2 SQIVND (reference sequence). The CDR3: CASRAGYQPQHF. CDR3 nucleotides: TGTGCCAGTAGGGCCGGGTATCAGCCCCAGCATTTT.

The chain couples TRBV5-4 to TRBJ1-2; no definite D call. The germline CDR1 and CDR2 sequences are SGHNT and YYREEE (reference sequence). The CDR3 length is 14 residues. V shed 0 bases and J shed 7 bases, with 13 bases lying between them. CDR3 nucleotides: TGTGCCAGCAGCTTGGCCATCGGGTCGCGTGGCTACACCTTC. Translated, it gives CASSLAIGSRGYTF.